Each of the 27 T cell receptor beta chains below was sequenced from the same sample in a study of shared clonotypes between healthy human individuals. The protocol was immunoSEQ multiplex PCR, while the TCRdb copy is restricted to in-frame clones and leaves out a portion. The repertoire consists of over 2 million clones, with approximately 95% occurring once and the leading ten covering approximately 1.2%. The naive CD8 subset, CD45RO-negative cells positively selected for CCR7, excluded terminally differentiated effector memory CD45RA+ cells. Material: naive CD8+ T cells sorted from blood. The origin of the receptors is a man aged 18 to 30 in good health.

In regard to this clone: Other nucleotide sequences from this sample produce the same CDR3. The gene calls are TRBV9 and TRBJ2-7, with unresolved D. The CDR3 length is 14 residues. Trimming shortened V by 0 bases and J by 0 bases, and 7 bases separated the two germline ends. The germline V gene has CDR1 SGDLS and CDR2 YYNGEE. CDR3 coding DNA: TGTGCCAGCAGCGTAGGAAGTAACTCCTACGAGCAGTACTTC. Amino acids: CASSVGSNSYEQYF.

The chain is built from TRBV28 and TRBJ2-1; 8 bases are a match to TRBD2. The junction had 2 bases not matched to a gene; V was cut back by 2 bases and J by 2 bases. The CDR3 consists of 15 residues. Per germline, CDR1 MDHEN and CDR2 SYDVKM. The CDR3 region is CASSLQRGTYNEQFF. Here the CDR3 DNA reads TGTGCCAGCAGTTTACAGCGGGGGACCTACAATGAGCAGTTCTTC.

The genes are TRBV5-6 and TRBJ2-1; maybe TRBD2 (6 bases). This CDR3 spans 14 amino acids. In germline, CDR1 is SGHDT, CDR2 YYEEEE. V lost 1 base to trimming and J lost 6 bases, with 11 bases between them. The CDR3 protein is CASSLPAGVNEQFF. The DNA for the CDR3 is TGTGCCAGCAGCTTGCCAGCGGGTGTCAATGAGCAGTTCTTC.

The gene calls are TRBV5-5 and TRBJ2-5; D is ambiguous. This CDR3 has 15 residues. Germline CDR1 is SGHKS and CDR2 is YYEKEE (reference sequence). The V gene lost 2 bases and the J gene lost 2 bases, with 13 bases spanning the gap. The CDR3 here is CASSFFGQIQETQYF. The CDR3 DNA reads TGTGCCAGCAGCTTTTTCGGGCAGATTCAAGAGACCCAGTACTTC.

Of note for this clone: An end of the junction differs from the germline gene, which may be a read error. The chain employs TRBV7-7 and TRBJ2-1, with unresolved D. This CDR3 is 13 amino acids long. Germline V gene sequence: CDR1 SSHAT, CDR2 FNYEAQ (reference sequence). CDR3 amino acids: CASSFGLDNEQFF. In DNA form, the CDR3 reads TGTGCTAGCAGCTTTGGGTTGGACAATGAGCAGTTCTTC.

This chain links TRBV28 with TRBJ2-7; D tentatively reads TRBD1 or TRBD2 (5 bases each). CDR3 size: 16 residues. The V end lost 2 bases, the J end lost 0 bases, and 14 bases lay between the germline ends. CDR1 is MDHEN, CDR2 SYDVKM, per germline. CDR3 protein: CASSLKPRENSYEQYF. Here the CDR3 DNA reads TGTGCCAGCAGTTTAAAACCCAGGGAGAACTCCTACGAGCAGTACTTC.

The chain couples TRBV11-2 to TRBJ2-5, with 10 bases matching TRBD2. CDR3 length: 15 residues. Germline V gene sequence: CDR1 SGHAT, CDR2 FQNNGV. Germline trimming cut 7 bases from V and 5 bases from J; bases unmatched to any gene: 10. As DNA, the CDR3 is TGTGCCAGCATTATAGCGGGAGGACGGGGGGAGACCCAGTACTTC. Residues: CASIIAGGRGETQYF.

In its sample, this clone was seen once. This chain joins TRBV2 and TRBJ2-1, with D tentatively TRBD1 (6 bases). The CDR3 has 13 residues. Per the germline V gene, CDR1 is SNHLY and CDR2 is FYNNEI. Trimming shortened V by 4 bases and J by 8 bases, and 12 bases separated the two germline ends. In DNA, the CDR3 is TGTGCCAGCAGTGGAATACAGGGCGATGAGCAGTTCTTC. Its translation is CASSGIQGDEQFF.

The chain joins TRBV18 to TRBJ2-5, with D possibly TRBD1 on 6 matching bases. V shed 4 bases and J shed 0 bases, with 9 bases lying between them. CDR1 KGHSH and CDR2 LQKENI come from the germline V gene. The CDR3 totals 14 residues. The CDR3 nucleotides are TGTGCCAGCTCACGGGACACCAACCAAGAGACCCAGTACTTC. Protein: CASSRDTNQETQYF. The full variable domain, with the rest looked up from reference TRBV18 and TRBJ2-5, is NAGVMQNPRHLVRRRGQEARLRCSPMKGHSHVYWYRQLPEEGLKFMVYLQKENIIDESGMPKERFSAEFPKEGPSILRIQQVVRGDSAAYFCASSRDTNQETQYFGPGTRLLVL.

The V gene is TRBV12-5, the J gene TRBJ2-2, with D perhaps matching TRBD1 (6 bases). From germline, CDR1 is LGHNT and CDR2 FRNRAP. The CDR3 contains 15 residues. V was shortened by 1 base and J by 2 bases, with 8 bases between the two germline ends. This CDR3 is CASGLGQDNTGELFF. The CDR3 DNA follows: TGTGCTAGTGGTTTGGGACAGGACAACACCGGGGAGCTGTTTTTT. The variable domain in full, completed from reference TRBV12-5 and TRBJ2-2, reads DARVTQTPRHKVTEMGQEVTMRCQPILGHNTVFWYRQTMMQGLELLAYFRNRAPLDDSGMPKDRFSAEMPDATLATLKIQPSEPRDSAVYFCASGLGQDNTGELFFGEGSRLTVL.

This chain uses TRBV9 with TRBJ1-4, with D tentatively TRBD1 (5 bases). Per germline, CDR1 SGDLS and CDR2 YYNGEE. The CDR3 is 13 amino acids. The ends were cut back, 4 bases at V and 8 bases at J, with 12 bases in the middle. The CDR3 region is CASSLGGTEKLFF. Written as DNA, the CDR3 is TGTGCCAGCAGCCTCGGGGGAACCGAAAAACTGTTTTTT.

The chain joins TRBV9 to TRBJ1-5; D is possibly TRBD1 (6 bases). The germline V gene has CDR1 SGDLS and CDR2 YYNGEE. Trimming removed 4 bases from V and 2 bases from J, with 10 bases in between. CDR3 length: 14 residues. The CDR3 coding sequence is TGTGCCAGCAGCCCGGGGGCCGGCAATCAGCCCCAGCATTTT. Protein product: CASSPGAGNQPQHF.

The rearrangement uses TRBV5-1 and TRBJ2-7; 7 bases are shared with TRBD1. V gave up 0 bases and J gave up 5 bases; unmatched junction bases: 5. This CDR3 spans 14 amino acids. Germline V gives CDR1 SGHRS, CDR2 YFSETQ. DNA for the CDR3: TGCGCCAGCAGCTTGGAGACAGGGCCCGACGAGCAGTACTTC. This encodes CASSLETGPDEQYF.

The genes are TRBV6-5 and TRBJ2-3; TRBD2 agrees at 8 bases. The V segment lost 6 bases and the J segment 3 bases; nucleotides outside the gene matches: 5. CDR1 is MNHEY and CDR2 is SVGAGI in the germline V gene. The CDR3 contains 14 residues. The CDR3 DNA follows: TGTGCCAGCAGGAATAGCGGGGTGACAGATACGCAGTATTTT. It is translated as CASRNSGVTDTQYF.

The CDR3 DNA reads TGCGCCAGCAGCCCCCGGACAGGGGATCGCTATGGCTACACCTTC. Translated: CASSPRTGDRYGYTF. The V call is TRBV4-1, the J call TRBJ1-2, with 9 bases fitting TRBD1. CDR1 is MGHRA, CDR2 YSYEKL, per germline. V lost 4 bases to trimming and J lost 4 bases; unmatched junction nucleotides: 7. This CDR3 comprises 15 residues.

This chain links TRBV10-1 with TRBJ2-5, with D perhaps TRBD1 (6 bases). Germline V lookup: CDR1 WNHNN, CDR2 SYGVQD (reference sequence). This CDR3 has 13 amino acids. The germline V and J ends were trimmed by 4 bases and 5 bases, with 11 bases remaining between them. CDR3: CASSVRGSETQYF. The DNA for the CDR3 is TGCGCCAGCAGTGTCAGGGGTAGCGAGACCCAGTACTTC.

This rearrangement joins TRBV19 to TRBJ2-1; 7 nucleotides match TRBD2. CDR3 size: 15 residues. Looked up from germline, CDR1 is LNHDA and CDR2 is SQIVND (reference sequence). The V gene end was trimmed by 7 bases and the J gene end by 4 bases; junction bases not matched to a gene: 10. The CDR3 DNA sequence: TGTGCCAGTACCGCGCTCGGCGGGGGATACAATGAGCAGTTCTTC. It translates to CASTALGGGYNEQFF.

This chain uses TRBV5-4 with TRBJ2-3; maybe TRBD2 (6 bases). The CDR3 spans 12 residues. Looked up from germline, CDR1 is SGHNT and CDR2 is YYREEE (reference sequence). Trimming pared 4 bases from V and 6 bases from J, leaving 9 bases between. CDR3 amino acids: CASSPSGDTQYF. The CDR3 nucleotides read TGTGCCAGCAGCCCCAGCGGGGATACGCAGTATTTT.

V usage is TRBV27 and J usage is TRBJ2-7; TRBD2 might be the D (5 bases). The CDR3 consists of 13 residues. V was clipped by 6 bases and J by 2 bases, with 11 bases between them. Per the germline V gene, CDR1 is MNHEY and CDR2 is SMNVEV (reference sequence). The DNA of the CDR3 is TGTGCCAGCAGGGATGGTAGCGCCTACGAGCAGTACTTC. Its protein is CASRDGSAYEQYF.

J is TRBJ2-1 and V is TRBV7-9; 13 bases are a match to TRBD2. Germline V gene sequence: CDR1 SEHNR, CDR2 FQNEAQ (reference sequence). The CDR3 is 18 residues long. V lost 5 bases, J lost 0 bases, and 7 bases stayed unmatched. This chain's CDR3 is CASSARTSGGSSYNEQFF. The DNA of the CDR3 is TGTGCCAGCAGCGCGCGGACTAGCGGGGGAAGCTCCTACAATGAGCAGTTCTTC.

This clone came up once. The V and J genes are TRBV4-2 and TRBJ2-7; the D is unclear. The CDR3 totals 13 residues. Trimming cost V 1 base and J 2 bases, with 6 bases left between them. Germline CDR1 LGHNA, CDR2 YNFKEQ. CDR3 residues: CASSQGSAYEQYF. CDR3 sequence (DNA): TGTGCCAGCAGCCAAGGCTCGGCCTACGAGCAGTACTTC.

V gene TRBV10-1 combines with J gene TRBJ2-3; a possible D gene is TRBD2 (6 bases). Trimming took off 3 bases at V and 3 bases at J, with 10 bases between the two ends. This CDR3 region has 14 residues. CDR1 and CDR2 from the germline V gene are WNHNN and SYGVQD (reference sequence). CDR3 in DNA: TGCGCCAGCAGTGAACTAGCCGGGACAGATACGCAGTATTTT. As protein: CASSELAGTDTQYF.

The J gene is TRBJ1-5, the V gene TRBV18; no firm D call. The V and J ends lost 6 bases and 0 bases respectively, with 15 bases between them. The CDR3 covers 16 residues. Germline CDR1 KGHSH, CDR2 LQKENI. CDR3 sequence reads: CASSPQNTDSNQPQHF. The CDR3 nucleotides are TGTGCCAGCTCGCCGCAAAATACAGATAGCAATCAGCCCCAGCATTTT.

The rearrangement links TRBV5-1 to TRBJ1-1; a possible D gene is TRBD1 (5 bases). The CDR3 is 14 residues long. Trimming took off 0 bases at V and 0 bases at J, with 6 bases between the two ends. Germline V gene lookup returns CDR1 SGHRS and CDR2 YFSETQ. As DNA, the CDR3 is TGCGCCAGCAGCTTGGGGGACGTGAACACTGAAGCTTTCTTT. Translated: CASSLGDVNTEAFF.

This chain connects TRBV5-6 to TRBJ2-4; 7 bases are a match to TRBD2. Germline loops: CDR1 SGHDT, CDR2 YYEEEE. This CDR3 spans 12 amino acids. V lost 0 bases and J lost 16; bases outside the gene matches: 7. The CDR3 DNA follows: TGTGCCAGCAGCTTGGGTGGCGGGAGAGGCTACTTC. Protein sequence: CASSLGGGRGYF.

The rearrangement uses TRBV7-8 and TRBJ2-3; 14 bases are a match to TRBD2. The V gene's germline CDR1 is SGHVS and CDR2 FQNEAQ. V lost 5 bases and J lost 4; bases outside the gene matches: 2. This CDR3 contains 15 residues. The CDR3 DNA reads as TGTGCCAGCAGCGGACTAGCGGGGGGCCCAGATACGCAGTATTTT. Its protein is CASSGLAGGPDTQYF. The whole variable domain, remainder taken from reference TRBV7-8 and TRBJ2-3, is GAGVSQSPRYKVAKRGQDVALRCDPISGHVSLFWYQQALGQGPEFLTYFQNEAQLDKSGLPSDRFFAERPEGSVSTLKIQRTQQEDSAVYLCASSGLAGGPDTQYFGPGTRLTVL.

The CDR3 is CASSEVAAKFNYGYTF. DNA of the CDR3: TGTGCCAGCAGTGAAGTGGCCGCGAAGTTTAACTATGGCTACACCTTC. This chain uses TRBV2 with TRBJ1-2, with D uncertain. The CDR3 consists of 16 residues. The V gene's germline CDR1 is SNHLY and CDR2 FYNNEI. V lost 1 base, J lost 1 base, and 13 bases lay in between.